The rows below give T cell receptor beta chains drawn from one sample of a study of blood T cell repertoires in COVID-19. The protocol was immunoSEQ multiplex PCR, while the TCRdb copy is restricted to in-frame clones and leaves out a portion. The sample records some 250,000 clones, about nine tenths being singletons. The sample consisted of PBMCs or T cells enriched from blood (not recorded which). These receptors all come from a human donor in a cohort exposed to, infected with or recovered from COVID-19 (not recorded which). The donor label of this sample is uncertain. The CDR3 runs from the conserved cysteine through the conserved F or W. The D gene is left open where the match is weak. Only some rows state a clone size, as once, few, many or a class for expanded clones.

14	TRBJ1-1	-	TRBD1	TRBV5-6	CASSYGTGRPEAFF	TGTGCCAGCAGCTACGGGACAGGGCGGCCTGAAGCTTTCTTT
12	TRBJ2-2	-	-	TRBV2	CASSEPAGELFF	TGTGCCAGCAGTGAACCCGCCGGGGAGCTGTTTTTT
18	TRBJ2-1	-	-	TRBV10-1	CASSESPGGLLKYNEQFF	TGCGCCAGCAGTGAGTCGCCGGGGGGCTTACTTAAATACAATGAGCAGTTCTTC
16	TRBJ1-2	-	TRBD1	TRBV6-1	CASSEGRGTSRYGYTF	TGTGCCAGCAGTGAAGGCAGGGGGACATCTAGGTATGGCTACACCTTC
13	TRBJ2-5	-	-	TRBV5-4	CASSSRSQETQYF	TGTGCCAGCAGCTCCCGTTCCCAAGAGACCCAGTACTTC
12	TRBJ1-3	-	-	TRBV2	CASASRGNTIYF	TGTGCCAGTGCGTCCAGGGGAAACACCATATATTTT
17	TRBJ2-7	-	TRBD1	TRBV6-6	CASSHPRQGALEYEQYF	TGTGCCAGCAGTCACCCACGACAGGGGGCTTTGGAATACGAGCAGTACTTC
17	TRBJ1-6	-	TRBD1	TRBV4-3	CASSQDRQGGLDSPLHF	TGCGCCAGCAGCCAAGACCGACAGGGGGGGCTGGATTCACCCCTCCACTTT
17	TRBJ1-5	-	TRBD1	TRBV6-2/TRBV6-3	CASSYEGRGLSNQPQHF	TGTGCCAGCAGTTACGAGGGCAGGGGGCTCAGCAATCAGCCCCAGCATTTT
15	TRBJ1-2	-	TRBD1	TRBV5-1	CASSLGLPTGAGYTF	TGCGCCAGCAGCTTGGGCCTTCCCACAGGGGCTGGCTACACCTTC
12	TRBJ1-5	-	-	TRBV28	CASRTLNQPQHF	TGTGCCAGCAGGACTCTAAATCAGCCCCAGCATTTT
15	TRBJ2-1	-	TRBD2	TRBV6-5	CASSRQGSGYNEQFF	TGTGCCAGCAGTAGACAAGGTAGCGGGTACAATGAGCAGTTCTTC
14	TRBJ1-6	-	-	TRBV24-1	CATSAGSYNSPLHF	TGTGCCACCAGTGCCGGCTCCTATAATTCACCCCTCCACTTT
14	TRBJ1-1	-	TRBD1	TRBV29-1	CSVRDRDRNTEAFF	TGCAGCGTTAGGGACAGGGATCGGAACACTGAAGCTTTCTTT
15	TRBJ1-1	-	-	TRBV4-2	CASSQDEKRGTEAFF	TGTGCCAGCAGCCAAGATGAGAAGAGGGGGACTGAAGCTTTCTTT
15	TRBJ2-7	-	TRBD1	TRBV11-2	CASSSRDRGWYEQYF	TGTGCCAGCAGCTCCCGGGACAGGGGATGGTACGAGCAGTACTTC
15	TRBJ1-2	-	-	TRBV12-1	CASSLVQPGQGKRTF	TGTGCCAGCAGCTTAGTTCAGCCGGGACAGGGAAAACGCACCTTC
13	TRBJ1-2	-	TRBD1	TRBV28	CASSLNRGSGYTF	TGTGCCAGCAGTTTAAACAGGGGGAGCGGCTACACCTTC
16	TRBJ2-7	-	-	TRBV2	CASSAIQGLYSYEQYF	TGTGCCAGCAGTGCAATTCAGGGGCTTTACTCCTACGAGCAGTACTTC
17	TRBJ2-3	once	TRBD2	TRBV4-3	CASSQDRLAGRTDTQYF	TGCGCCAGCAGCCAAGATAGACTAGCGGGGCGCACAGATACGCAGTATTTT
16	TRBJ1-1	-	TRBD1	TRBV19	CASSHQNRGLDTEAFF	TGTGCCAGTAGTCACCAGAACAGGGGGCTGGACACTGAAGCTTTCTTT
13	TRBJ1-1	once	-	TRBV9	CASSVASDTEAFF	TGTGCCAGCAGCGTAGCGTCAGACACTGAAGCTTTCTTT
12	TRBJ2-1	-	TRBD1	TRBV12-3/TRBV12-4	CASGQGRDYRFF	TGTGCCAGCGGACAGGGGCGGGACTATCGGTTCTTC
13	TRBJ2-7	-	-	TRBV13	CASRFRGMYEQYF	TGTGCCAGCAGATTCAGGGGTATGTACGAGCAGTACTTC
18	TRBJ2-6	-	TRBD1	TRBV29-1	CSVDGEGQGSSGANVLTF	TGCAGCGTTGATGGCGAGGGACAGGGCAGCTCTGGGGCCAACGTCCTGACTTTC
12	TRBJ2-7	-	-	TRBV7-9	CASSFGGVEQYF	TGTGCCAGCAGCTTTGGAGGGGTCGAGCAGTACTTC
16	TRBJ2-7	-	TRBD1	TRBV4-3	CASSLSSTGAVYEQYF	TGCGCCAGCAGCCTAAGTTCGACAGGGGCGGTGTACGAGCAGTACTTC
15	TRBJ1-1	-	TRBD1	TRBV5-6	CASSAEGQGRTEAFF	TGTGCCAGCAGCGCCGAAGGACAGGGGCGGACTGAAGCTTTCTTT
13	TRBJ1-1	-	-	TRBV10-1	CASSENQGTEAFF	TGCGCCAGCAGTGAGAACCAGGGCACTGAAGCTTTCTTT
13	TRBJ1-2	-	TRBD1	TRBV6-5	CASMGQGARGYTF	TGTGCCAGCATGGGACAGGGGGCGAGGGGCTACACCTTC
15	TRBJ1-2	-	TRBD1	TRBV24-1	CATSGQAPGAYGYTF	TGTGCCACCTCGGGACAGGCCCCGGGTGCCTATGGCTACACCTTC
16	TRBJ1-4	-	TRBD1	TRBV30	CAWSSPMDRGGEKLFF	TGTGCCTGGAGTAGTCCGATGGACAGGGGGGGCGAAAAACTGTTTTTT
12	TRBJ2-7	-	-	TRBV18	CASSPYGNEQYF	TGTGCCAGCTCACCATACGGGAACGAGCAGTACTTC
14	TRBJ1-2	-	-	TRBV6-5	CASSSQPGLSGYTF	TGTGCCAGCAGTTCCCAGCCGGGGTTGAGTGGCTACACCTTC
14	TRBJ1-5	-	-	TRBV6-5	CASRAGPTGQPQHF	TGTGCCAGCAGGGCCGGACCCACGGGGCAGCCCCAGCATTTT
13	TRBJ1-1	-	-	TRBV1	CTSRGGLNTEAFF	TGCACCAGCCGGGGAGGGCTGAACACTGAAGCTTTCTTT
13	TRBJ2-1	-	TRBD2	TRBV10-1	CASSLRGNNEQFF	TGCGCCAGCAGTCTGCGGGGGAACAATGAGCAGTTCTTC
13	TRBJ1-2	-	TRBD1	TRBV12-5	CASVETTGNGYTF	TGTGCTAGTGTCGAAACGACAGGGAATGGCTACACCTTC
21	TRBJ1-2	-	-	TRBV30	CAWSVHRAGAMGRGANYGYTF	TGTGCCTGGAGTGTACATCGAGCCGGCGCGATGGGCCGGGGGGCTAACTATGGCTACACCTTC
14	TRBJ1-1	-	TRBD1	TRBV7-2	CASSLDRDETEAFF	TGTGCCAGCAGCCTGGACAGGGATGAAACTGAAGCTTTCTTT
13	TRBJ1-2	-	-	TRBV9	CASSVDSNYGYTF	TGTGCCAGCAGCGTAGACAGTAACTATGGCTACACCTTC
14	TRBJ2-1	-	TRBD2	TRBV7-6	CASSSGTRYNEQFF	TGTGCCAGCAGCTCCGGGACTAGGTACAATGAGCAGTTCTTC
16	TRBJ2-2	-	-	TRBV23-1	CASSQSGASYTGELFF	TGCGCCAGCAGTCAATCTGGGGCCAGCTACACCGGGGAGCTGTTTTTT
13	TRBJ1-6	few	-	TRBV7-9	CASSEDSSTPLHF	TGTGCCAGCAGCGAGGACAGTTCGACACCCCTCCACTTT
17	TRBJ2-7	-	TRBD2	TRBV27	CASSPQAGGIRGGEQYF	TGTGCCAGCAGTCCCCAGGCGGGGGGCATCCGGGGAGGGGAGCAGTACTTC
16	TRBJ2-1	-	TRBD2	TRBV5-4	CASSLAGGAAYNEQFF	TGTGCCAGCAGCTTGGCCGGGGGGGCGGCCTACAATGAGCAGTTCTTC
16	TRBJ2-6	-	-	TRBV4-3	CASSQDVAPGANVLTF	TGCGCCAGCAGCCAAGACGTGGCCCCTGGGGCCAACGTCCTGACTTTC
12	TRBJ1-2	-	-	TRBV4-3	CASSAGNYGYTF	TGCGCCAGCAGTGCAGGCAACTATGGCTACACCTTC
12	TRBJ2-3	-	-	TRBV29-1	CSVQGLADTQYF	TGCAGCGTACAGGGTCTGGCAGATACGCAGTATTTT
16	TRBJ1-6	once	-	TRBV13	CASSLGPFYRDSPLHF	TGTGCCAGCAGCTTAGGACCTTTTTACAGGGATTCACCCCTCCACTTT
14	TRBJ1-5	-	-	TRBV30	CAWSLRQANQPQHF	TGTGCCTGGAGTCTTCGACAGGCCAATCAGCCCCAGCATTTT
15	TRBJ2-5	-	TRBD2	TRBV7-9	CASSLGGEGQETQYF	TGTGCCAGCAGCTTAGGAGGGGAGGGGCAAGAGACCCAGTACTTC
14	TRBJ2-7	-	-	TRBV2	CASSPYEGSYEQYF	TGTGCCAGCAGCCCCTATGAGGGCTCCTACGAGCAGTACTTC
17	TRBJ1-1	-	-	TRBV7-9	CASSLSVGGLIVTEAFF	TGTGCCAGCAGCTTAAGCGTCGGGGGGTTAATCGTGACTGAAGCTTTCTTT